The clone carrying this TCR beta chain was observed a few times. The V gene end was trimmed by 2 bases and the J gene end by 2 bases; junction bases not matched to a gene: 7. This CDR3 spans 16 amino acids. CDR1 and CDR2 from the germline V gene are SGHTS and YDEGEE. Using unique molecular identifiers, the investigators prepared the TCRbeta library. TCRdb redid the calling of the PCR reads with MiXCR, one entry per CDR3 protein. The sample contains 350,000 to 400,000 distinct CDR3 sequences, about 14% of which appear only once. This sample is part of a study of T-cell reconstitution after alpha-beta-depleted transplantation in children.

The sample was PBMCs, taken from the stem cell graft. The clonotype was recovered from a human donor who donated a stem cell graft to a child with Fanconi anemia. The rearrangement joins TRBV5-8 to TRBJ2-5; 9 bases match TRBD1. The CDR3, as DNA: TGTGCCAGCAGCTTACCGGGACAGGGACCTCAAGAGACCCAGTACTTC. Amino acids: CASSLPGQGPQETQYF. The entire variable domain, with the rest obtained from reference TRBV5-8 and TRBJ2-5, is as follows: EAGVTQSPTHLIKTRGQQATLRCSPISGHTSVYWYQQALGLGLQFLLWYDEGEERNRGNFPPRFSGRQFPNYSSELNVNALELEDSALYLCASSLPGQGPQETQYFGPGTRLLVL.